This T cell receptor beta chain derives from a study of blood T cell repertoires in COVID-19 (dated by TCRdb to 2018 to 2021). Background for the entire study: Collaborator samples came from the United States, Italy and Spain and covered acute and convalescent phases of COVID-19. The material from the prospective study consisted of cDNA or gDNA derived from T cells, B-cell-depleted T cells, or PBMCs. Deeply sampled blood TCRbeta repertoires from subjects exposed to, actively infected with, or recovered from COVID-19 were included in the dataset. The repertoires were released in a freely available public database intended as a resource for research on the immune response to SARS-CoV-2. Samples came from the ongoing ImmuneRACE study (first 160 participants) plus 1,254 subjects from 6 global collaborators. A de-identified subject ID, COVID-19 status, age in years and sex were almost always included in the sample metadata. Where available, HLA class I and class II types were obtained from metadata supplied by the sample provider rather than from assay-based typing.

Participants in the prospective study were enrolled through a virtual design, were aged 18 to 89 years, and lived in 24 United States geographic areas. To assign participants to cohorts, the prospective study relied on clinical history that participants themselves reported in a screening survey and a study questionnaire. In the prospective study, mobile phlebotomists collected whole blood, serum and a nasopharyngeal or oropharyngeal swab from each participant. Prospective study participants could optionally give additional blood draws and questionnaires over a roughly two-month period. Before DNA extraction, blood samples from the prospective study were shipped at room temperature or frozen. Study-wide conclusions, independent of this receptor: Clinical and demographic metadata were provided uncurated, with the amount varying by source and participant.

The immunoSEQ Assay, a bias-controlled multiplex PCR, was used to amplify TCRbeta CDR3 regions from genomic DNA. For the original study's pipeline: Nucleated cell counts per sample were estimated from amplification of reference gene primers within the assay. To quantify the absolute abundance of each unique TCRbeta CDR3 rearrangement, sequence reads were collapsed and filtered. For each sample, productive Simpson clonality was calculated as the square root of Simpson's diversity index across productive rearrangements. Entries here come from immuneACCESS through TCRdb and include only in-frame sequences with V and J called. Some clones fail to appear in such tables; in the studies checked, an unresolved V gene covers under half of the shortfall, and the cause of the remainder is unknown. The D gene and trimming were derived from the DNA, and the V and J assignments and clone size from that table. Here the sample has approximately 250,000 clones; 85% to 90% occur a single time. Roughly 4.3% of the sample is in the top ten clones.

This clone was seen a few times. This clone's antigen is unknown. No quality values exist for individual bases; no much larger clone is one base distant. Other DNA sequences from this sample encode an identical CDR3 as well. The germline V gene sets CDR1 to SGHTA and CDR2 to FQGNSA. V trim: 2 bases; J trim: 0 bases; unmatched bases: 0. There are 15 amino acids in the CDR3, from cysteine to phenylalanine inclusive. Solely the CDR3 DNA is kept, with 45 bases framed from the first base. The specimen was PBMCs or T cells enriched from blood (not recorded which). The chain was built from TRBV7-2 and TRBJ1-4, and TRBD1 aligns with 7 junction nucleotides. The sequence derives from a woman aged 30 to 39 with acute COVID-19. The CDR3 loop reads CASSLQGATNEKLFF. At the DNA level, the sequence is TGTGCCAGCAGCTTACAGGGGGCAACTAATGAAAAACTGTTTTTT.